This T cell receptor beta chain is drawn from a study of T-cell reconstitution after alpha-beta-depleted transplantation in children. This clonotype was counted ten times or more. Trimming at V came to 4 bases and at J to 0 bases, leaving 7 bases not matched to a gene. The CDR3 runs 16 residues. Germline loops: CDR1 SGHRS, CDR2 YFSETQ. Unique molecular identifiers were incorporated into the prepared TCRbeta library. From the PCR reads, TCRdb called clonotypes with MiXCR, one entry per CDR3 protein. The top ten clones hold about a quarter of a sample with roughly 280,000 distinct CDR3 sequences, roughly 12% of them seen once.

The sequence was collected from a male patient between 2 and 15 years old who had a stem cell transplant for chronic granulomatous disease, so the T cells may come from the graft donor. Sequenced material: peripheral blood, taken 180 days after TCRalphabeta/CD19-depleted stem cell transplant. The chain is built from TRBV5-1 and TRBJ2-3, with 8 bases matching TRBD2. The CDR3 loop reads CASSVTSGTSTDTQYF. CDR3 nucleotides: TGCGCCAGCAGCGTCACTAGCGGTACTAGCACAGATACGCAGTATTTT.